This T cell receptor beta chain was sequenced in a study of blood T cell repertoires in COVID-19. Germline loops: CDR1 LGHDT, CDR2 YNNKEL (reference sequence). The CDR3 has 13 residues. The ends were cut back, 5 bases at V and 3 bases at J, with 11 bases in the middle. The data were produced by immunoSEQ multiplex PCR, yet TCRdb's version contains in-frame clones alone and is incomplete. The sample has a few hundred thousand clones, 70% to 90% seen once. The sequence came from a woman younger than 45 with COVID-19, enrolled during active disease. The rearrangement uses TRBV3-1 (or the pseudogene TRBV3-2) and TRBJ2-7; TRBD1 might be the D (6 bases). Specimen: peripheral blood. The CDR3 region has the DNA TGTGCCAGCAGCTCGGACAGTATCTACGAGCAGTACTTC. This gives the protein CASSSDSIYEQYF.